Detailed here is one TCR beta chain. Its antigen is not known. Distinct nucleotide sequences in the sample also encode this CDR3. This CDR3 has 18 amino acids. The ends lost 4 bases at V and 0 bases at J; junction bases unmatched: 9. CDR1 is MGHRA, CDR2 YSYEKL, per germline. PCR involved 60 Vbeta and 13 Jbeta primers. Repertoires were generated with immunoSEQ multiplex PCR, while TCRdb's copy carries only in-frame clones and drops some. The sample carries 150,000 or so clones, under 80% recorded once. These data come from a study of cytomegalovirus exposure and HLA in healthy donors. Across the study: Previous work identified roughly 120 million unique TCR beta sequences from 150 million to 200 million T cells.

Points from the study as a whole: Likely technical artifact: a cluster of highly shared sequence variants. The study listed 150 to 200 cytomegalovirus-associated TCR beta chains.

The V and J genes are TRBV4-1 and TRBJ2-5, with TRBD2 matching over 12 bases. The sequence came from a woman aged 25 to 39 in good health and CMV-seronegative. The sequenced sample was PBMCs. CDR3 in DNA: TGCGCCAGCAGCCTAGGACTAGCGGGGACGTCGTACCAAGAGACCCAGTACTTC. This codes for CASSLGLAGTSYQETQYF.